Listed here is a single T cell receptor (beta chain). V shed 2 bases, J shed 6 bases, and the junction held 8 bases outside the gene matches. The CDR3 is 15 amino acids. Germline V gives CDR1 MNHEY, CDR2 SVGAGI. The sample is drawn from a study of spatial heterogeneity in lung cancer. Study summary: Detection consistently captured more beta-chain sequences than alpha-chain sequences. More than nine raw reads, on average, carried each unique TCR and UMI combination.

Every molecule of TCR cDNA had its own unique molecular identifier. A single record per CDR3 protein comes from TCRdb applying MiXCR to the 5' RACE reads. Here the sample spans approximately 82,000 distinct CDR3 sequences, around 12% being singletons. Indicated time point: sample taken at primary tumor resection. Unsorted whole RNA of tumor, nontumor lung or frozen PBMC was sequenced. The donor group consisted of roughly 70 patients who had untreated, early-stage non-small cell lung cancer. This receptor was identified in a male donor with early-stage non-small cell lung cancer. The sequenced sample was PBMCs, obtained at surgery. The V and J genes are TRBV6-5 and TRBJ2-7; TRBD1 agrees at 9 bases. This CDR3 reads CASSYRQGDEGEQYF. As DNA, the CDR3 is TGTGCCAGCAGTTACAGACAGGGGGATGAGGGCGAGCAGTACTTC.